What follows are 25 T cell receptor beta chains derived from one specimen sequenced in a study of blood T cell repertoires in COVID-19. Sequencing used immunoSEQ multiplex PCR; TCRdb keeps in-frame clones, though not all of them. The sample has approximately 400,000 clones, roughly 88% seen once. The sequenced sample was peripheral blood. The receptor set was obtained from a woman aged 50 to 60 with COVID-19, enrolled during active disease.

V gene TRBV13 combines with J gene TRBJ2-1; possible D gene TRBD2, 6 bases. The CDR3 loop spans 13 amino acids. CDR1 and CDR2 from the germline V gene are PRHDT and FYEKMQ (reference sequence). V was shortened by 5 bases and J by 7 bases, with 12 bases between the two germline ends. CDR3 loop: CASSRRGTNEQFF. CDR3 in DNA: TGTGCCAGCAGCCGGAGGGGAACGAATGAGCAGTTCTTC.

The chain is built from TRBV6-5 and TRBJ2-7, with 7 bases lining up with TRBD1. Germline CDR1 MNHEY, CDR2 SVGAGI. The ends lost 5 bases at V and 2 bases at J; junction bases unmatched: 9. The CDR3 sequence is 15 residues long. CDR3 loop: CASSRRDRITYEQYF. The CDR3 DNA reads TGTGCCAGCAGTCGCCGGGACAGAATTACCTACGAGCAGTACTTC.

The chain combines TRBV25-1 with TRBJ1-5, with 7 bases fitting TRBD1. This CDR3 contains 16 residues. J gave up 6 bases and V 4 bases, and 12 bases lay outside the gene matches. CDR1 and CDR2 from the germline V gene are MGHDK and SYGVNS. The CDR3, as DNA: TGTGCCAGCAGTGTCCCGAGGGGGCGCAGGGGTCAGCCCCAGCATTTT. Protein product: CASSVPRGRRGQPQHF.

This clone was counted once. The chain recombines TRBV25-1 with TRBJ2-7; 7 bases match TRBD1. Germline V gene lookup returns CDR1 MGHDK and CDR2 SYGVNS. V was clipped by 5 bases and J by 5 bases; unmatched bases: 9. This CDR3 spans 14 amino acids. CDR3: CASSKTGATNEQYF. CDR3 nucleotides: TGTGCCAGCAGTAAAACAGGGGCTACCAACGAGCAGTACTTC.

The J gene is TRBJ1-6, the V gene TRBV2; 11 bases line up with TRBD1. This CDR3 contains 14 residues. V dropped 11 bases and J dropped 9; count of bases not matched to a gene: 9. From germline, CDR1 is SNHLY and CDR2 FYNNEI. This chain's CDR3 is CASRTGGAGSPLHF. CDR3 coding DNA: TGTGCCTCCAGGACAGGGGGCGCGGGTTCACCCCTCCACTTT.

The table lists this clone with a count of one. The rearrangement links TRBV3-1 (or the pseudogene TRBV3-2) to TRBJ1-5; 9 nucleotides align to TRBD1. With 4 bases clipped from V and 6 bases from J, the junction kept 4 bases outside the gene matches. CDR1 is LGHDT and CDR2 is YNNKEL in the germline V gene (reference sequence). This CDR3 is built from 14 residues. As DNA, the CDR3 is TGTGCCAGCAGCCCCGGGACAGGGATTCAGCCCCAGCATTTT. The encoded protein is CASSPGTGIQPQHF.

Of note for this clone: Additional DNA sequences in this sample encode the identical CDR3. This sequence joins TRBV5-1 and TRBJ1-4; unclear D gene. The CDR3 consists of 14 residues. V gave up 0 bases and J gave up 2 bases, with 5 bases separating them. Germline V gene lookup returns CDR1 SGHRS and CDR2 YFSETQ. The CDR3 DNA follows: TGCGCCAGCAGCTTGGGGGCCACTAATGAAAAACTGTTTTTT. This gives the protein CASSLGATNEKLFF.

The gene calls are TRBV5-1 and TRBJ1-4; D not certain. Germline CDR1 and CDR2: SGHRS and YFSETQ. V was cut by 3 bases and J by 7 bases, with 16 bases left in between. CDR3 length: 15 residues. The CDR3 loop reads CASSSTSFRGEKLFF. In DNA, the CDR3 is TGCGCCAGCAGCTCAACGAGTTTCAGAGGTGAAAAACTGTTTTTT.

The genes are TRBV6-6 and TRBJ1-2; D not certain. In germline, CDR1 is MNHNY, CDR2 SVGAGI (reference sequence). The CDR3 extends over 13 amino acids. Trimming shortened V by 0 bases and J by 3 bases, and 5 bases separated the two germline ends. The CDR3 reads CASSYSSDYGYTF. The CDR3 DNA sequence: TGTGCCAGCAGTTACTCGTCAGACTATGGCTACACCTTC.

This clone has only a few counts. V and J are TRBV27 and TRBJ1-5; D gene ambiguous. V was clipped by 4 bases and J by 1 base, with 11 bases between them. Germline V gene sequence: CDR1 MNHEY, CDR2 SMNVEV (reference sequence). The CDR3 sequence is 15 residues long. The CDR3 DNA reads as TGTGCCAGCAGTTCGGGAGGGAGAAGCAATCAGCCCCAGCATTTT. Protein: CASSSGGRSNQPQHF.

The chain links TRBV28 to TRBJ1-5; 7 nucleotides match TRBD1. The V and J ends lost 3 bases and 4 bases, in that order; junction bases with no gene match: 6. From germline, CDR1 is MDHEN and CDR2 SYDVKM. The CDR3 has 15 amino acids. CDR3 nucleotides: TGTGCCAGCAGTTTGCCGACAGGGAGAAATCAGCCCCAGCATTTT. Its translation is CASSLPTGRNQPQHF. The full variable domain, completed using reference TRBV28 and TRBJ1-5, is DVKVTQSSRYLVKRTGEKVFLECVQDMDHENMFWYRQDPGLGLRLIYFSYDVKMKEKGDIPEGYSVSREKKERFSLILESASTNQTSMYLCASSLPTGRNQPQHFGDGTRLSIL.

This sequence joins TRBV11-2 and TRBJ1-1; TRBD1 matches 10 bases. The germline V gene encodes CDR1 SGHAT and CDR2 FQNNGV. The CDR3 contains 16 residues. With 5 bases clipped from V and 1 base from J, the junction kept 7 bases outside the gene matches. The CDR3 sequence: CASSRAGTGANTEAFF. The DNA of the CDR3 is TGTGCCAGCAGCCGCGCGGGGACAGGGGCGAACACTGAAGCTTTCTTT.

The V gene is TRBV3-1 (or the pseudogene TRBV3-2), the J gene TRBJ1-2, with 9 bases lining up with TRBD1. Germline CDR1 and CDR2: LGHDT and YNNKEL (reference sequence). The ends lost 5 bases at V and 7 bases at J; junction bases unmatched: 5. This CDR3 spans 13 amino acids. The chain's CDR3 is CASSFGQGTGYTF. CDR3 coding DNA: TGTGCCAGCAGCTTTGGACAGGGGACTGGCTACACCTTC.

The rearrangement uses TRBV7-8 and TRBJ1-1; D gene ambiguous. The CDR3 runs 13 residues. V was pared by 0 bases and J by 6 bases, with 8 bases between. Germline CDR1 SGHVS, CDR2 FQNEAQ. CDR3 sequence (DNA): TGTGCCAGCAGCTTAGCGGAGTTCTCTGAAGCTTTCTTT. Amino acid sequence: CASSLAEFSEAFF.

V and J are TRBV5-6 and TRBJ1-2; 8 bases line up with TRBD1. The CDR3 loop spans 16 amino acids. The V gene's germline CDR1 is SGHDT and CDR2 YYEEEE. J was trimmed by 1 base and V by 0 bases; bases with no gene match: 5. The CDR3 coding sequence is TGTGCCAGCAGCTTGGGAATTACAGGGGGTAACTATGGCTACACCTTC. Translation: CASSLGITGGNYGYTF. The full variable domain, its missing parts supplied by reference TRBV5-6 and TRBJ1-2, is DAGVTQSPTHLIKTRGQQVTLRCSPKSGHDTVSWYQQALGQGPQFIFQYYEEEERQRGNFPDRFSGHQFPNYSSELNVNALLLGDSALYLCASSLGITGGNYGYTFGSGTRLTVV.

This rearrangement joins TRBV5-4 to TRBJ2-4; possibly TRBD1 for D (5 bases). The CDR3 consists of 16 residues. The germline CDR1 and CDR2 sequences are SGHNT and YYREEE (reference sequence). The germline V and J ends were trimmed by 3 bases and 0 bases, with 13 bases remaining between them. The CDR3 DNA is TGTGCCAGCAGCTCAGCAGGACAACTAGCCAAAAACATTCAGTACTTC. It translates to CASSSAGQLAKNIQYF.

A single count supports this clone. The chain links TRBV19 to TRBJ2-4; perhaps TRBD1 as D (5 bases). V lost 7 bases to trimming and J lost 3 bases, with 19 bases between them. The CDR3 spans 16 residues. CDR1 and CDR2 (germline): LNHDA, SQIVND (reference sequence). CDR3 sequence: CASKPRTTQGKNIQYF. The CDR3 DNA sequence: TGTGCCAGTAAGCCAAGGACAACCCAGGGCAAAAACATTCAGTACTTC.

V gene TRBV5-1 combines with J gene TRBJ2-3; D gene unclear. In germline, CDR1 is SGHRS, CDR2 YFSETQ. The CDR3 is made up of 13 amino acids. Trimming pared 0 bases from V and 11 bases from J, leaving 13 bases between. This chain's CDR3 is CASSLERLEGQYF. CDR3 bases: TGCGCCAGCAGCTTGGAAAGGCTAGAAGGGCAGTATTTT.

The rearrangement uses TRBV20-1 and TRBJ1-1; maybe TRBD1 (6 bases). This CDR3 has 11 residues. V lost 5 bases and J lost 5, with 9 bases in between. Germline V CDR1 and CDR2: DFQATT, SNEGSKA (reference sequence). The CDR3 reads CSAQQGTEAFF. The CDR3 nucleotides are TGCAGTGCTCAACAGGGAACTGAAGCTTTCTTT.

The V call is TRBV3-1 (or the pseudogene TRBV3-2), the J call TRBJ1-1, with 7 bases lining up with TRBD1. CDR3 length: 15 amino acids. After removal of 6 bases from V and 1 base from J, the junction contained 8 bases not matched to a gene. The V gene's germline CDR1 is LGHDT and CDR2 YNNKEL (reference sequence). The CDR3 DNA follows: TGTGCCAGCAGACCAGAGGGGGCGGGGAACACTGAAGCTTTCTTT. As protein: CASRPEGAGNTEAFF.

The gene calls are TRBV2 and TRBJ1-5, with D tentatively TRBD1 (6 bases). Per the germline V gene, CDR1 is SNHLY and CDR2 is FYNNEI. The CDR3 covers 15 residues. Trimming removed 5 bases from V and 5 bases from J, with 16 bases in between. CDR3 loop: CASSSGTRDDQPQHF. The DNA for the CDR3 is TGTGCCAGCAGTTCCGGGACACGGGACGATCAGCCCCAGCATTTT.

The chain joins TRBV11-2 to TRBJ2-7; 9 bases align to TRBD1. The J segment lost 3 bases and the V segment lost 1 base, leaving 7 bases of the junction unmatched. This CDR3 comprises 16 residues. Germline values: CDR1 SGHAT, CDR2 FQNNGV. The CDR3 reads CASSLAGTGFIYEQYF. DNA of the CDR3: TGTGCCAGCAGCTTAGCTGGGACAGGGTTTATCTACGAGCAGTACTTC.

V gene TRBV14 combines with J gene TRBJ2-1; 7 nucleotides agree with TRBD2. The CDR3 runs 18 residues. Germline V gene lookup returns CDR1 SGHDN and CDR2 FVKESK. V gave up 1 base and J gave up 6 bases; unmatched junction bases: 15. The CDR3 DNA follows: TGTGCCAGCAGCCAAGGGGCTAGCGGCCTCGCGAAGAGCAATGAGCAGTTCTTC. Its protein is CASSQGASGLAKSNEQFF.

V usage is TRBV6-5 and J usage is TRBJ1-1; perhaps TRBD1 as D (6 bases). The CDR3 is made up of 13 amino acids. V lost 10 bases and J lost 11, with 23 bases in between. Germline V gene sequence: CDR1 MNHEY, CDR2 SVGAGI. CDR3 in amino acids: CATVDSVGGRAFF. CDR3 DNA: TGTGCCACGGTTGACAGTGTTGGGGGCCGCGCTTTCTTT.

This clone was recorded once. The CDR3 DNA is TGTGCCAGCAGCTTAGTGTCTAGCGGGGAGTGGAGCACAGATACGCAGTATTTT. Translating gives CASSLVSSGEWSTDTQYF. The rearrangement uses TRBV7-9 and TRBJ2-3; 9 positions match TRBD2. Germline assignment: CDR1 SEHNR and CDR2 FQNEAQ (reference sequence). CDR3 length: 18 amino acids. V was clipped by 1 base and J by 0 bases; unmatched bases: 8.